Below are 11 T cell receptor beta chains sequenced from a single sample in a study of cytomegalovirus exposure and HLA in healthy donors. The PCR had 60 Vbeta and 13 Jbeta primers. Data came from immunoSEQ multiplex PCR; TCRdb stores just in-frame clones and leaves some out. Seen here are 150,000 or so clones, about three quarters observed once, and the top ten hold around 2.6%. Sequencing was performed on PBMCs. These receptors all stem from a female donor in good health and CMV-seronegative.

This chain uses TRBV10-3 with TRBJ2-1; 9 positions agree with TRBD2. This CDR3 is built from 14 residues. Looked up from germline, CDR1 is ENHRY and CDR2 is SYGVKD. V lost 8 bases, J lost 6 bases, and 8 bases stayed unmatched. The CDR3: CAIAWTSDSNEQFF. CDR3 DNA: TGTGCCATCGCGTGGACTAGCGACAGCAATGAGCAGTTCTTC.

This clone was detected once. V is TRBV11-1 and J is TRBJ2-7, with D possibly matching TRBD1 (6 bases). With 4 bases removed from V and 4 bases from J, the gap between germline ends came to 8 bases. Germline assignment: CDR1 SGHAT and CDR2 FQDESV (reference sequence). The CDR3 is made up of 12 amino acids. CDR3 bases: TGTGCCAGCAGCTCCCAGGGGTACGAGCAGTACTTC. This codes for CASSSQGYEQYF.

In this sample, this clone turned up once. V and J are TRBV28 and TRBJ1-4; possibly TRBD1 for D (6 bases). CDR3 length equals 13 residues. The V gene lost 7 bases and the J gene lost 4 bases, with 10 bases spanning the gap. CDR1 and CDR2 (germline): MDHEN, SYDVKM. CDR3 bases: TGTGCCAGCACCCTAGGGGGTAATGAAAAACTGTTTTTT. Its translation: CASTLGGNEKLFF.

The chain links TRBV7-8 to TRBJ1-1, with D tentatively TRBD1 (5 bases). The V gene lost 2 bases and the J gene lost 2 bases, with 15 bases spanning the gap. This CDR3 has 16 residues. In germline, CDR1 is SGHVS, CDR2 FQNEAQ. The CDR3 region is CASSLRSGTRNTEAFF. As DNA, the CDR3 is TGTGCCAGCAGCTTACGATCCGGGACTCGTAACACTGAAGCTTTCTTT.

The rearrangement links TRBV2 to TRBJ2-5; 8 positions match TRBD2. Losses at the gene ends were 7 bases for V and 3 bases for J; bases not matched to a gene: 19. CDR1 SNHLY and CDR2 FYNNEI come from the germline V gene. There are 18 residues in the CDR3. The CDR3 sequence is CASTPISFWTSPKETQYF. CDR3 nucleotides: TGTGCCAGCACCCCTATCTCTTTCTGGACTAGCCCCAAAGAGACCCAGTACTTC.

The rearrangement joins TRBV27 to TRBJ2-2; D might be TRBD2 (6 bases). The CDR3 extends over 13 amino acids. Germline V gene sequence: CDR1 MNHEY, CDR2 SMNVEV (reference sequence). Trimming shortened V by 2 bases and J by 7 bases, and 8 bases separated the two germline ends. CDR3 amino acids: CASSLGGYGELFF. The CDR3 nucleotides read TGTGCCAGCAGTTTAGGAGGGTACGGGGAGCTGTTTTTT.

V gene TRBV19 combines with J gene TRBJ2-6; a possible D gene is TRBD1 (5 bases). There are 15 residues in the CDR3. V dropped 9 bases and J dropped 0 bases, with 12 bases sitting between them. The germline gives CDR1 LNHDA, CDR2 SQIVND (reference sequence). Here the CDR3 DNA reads TGTGCCAGCCGAGGACATAGCTCTGGGGCCAACGTCCTGACTTTC. Translation: CASRGHSSGANVLTF.

The CDR3 region has the DNA TGCAGCGTTGAAGACACGACAGGCTACTACAATGAGCAGTTCTTC. Translation gives CSVEDTTGYYNEQFF. The chain employs TRBV29-1 and TRBJ2-1, with D perhaps TRBD1 (6 bases). The V end was cut by 0 bases, the J end by 3 bases, with 12 bases between. CDR3 size: 15 residues. Per germline, CDR1 SQVTM and CDR2 ANQGSEA.

CDR3 in amino acids: CASRREAGVAGELFF. Written as DNA, the CDR3 is TGTGCCAGCAGGCGTGAGGCGGGAGTTGCCGGGGAGCTGTTTTTT. The chain joins TRBV2 to TRBJ2-2; 7 nucleotides match TRBD2. This CDR3 has 15 residues. J lost 6 bases, V lost 6 bases, and 10 bases had no gene match. Germline lookup yields CDR1 SNHLY and CDR2 FYNNEI.

For the CDR3, the DNA is TGTGCCAGCAGTAAGACCGGAGGAGATAGCACAGATACGCAGTATTTT. As protein: CASSKTGGDSTDTQYF. V and J are TRBV6-4 and TRBJ2-3; TRBD2 might be the D (5 bases). The germline gives CDR1 MRHNA, CDR2 SNTAGT. This CDR3 has 16 residues. V lost 5 bases and J 0 bases, leaving 15 bases between the germline ends.

This clone was detected only once. DNA for the CDR3: TGTGCCAGCAGCTTATCCAGCGGGAGGGCCTACGAGCAGTACTTC. Encoded protein: CASSLSSGRAYEQYF. The chain has TRBV7-3 and TRBJ2-7; 10 bases fit TRBD2. CDR1 and CDR2 from the germline V gene are SGHTA and FQGTGA. Trimming at V came to 2 bases and at J to 2 bases, leaving 3 bases not matched to a gene. The length of the CDR3 is 15 residues.